The 24 T cell receptor beta chains below all came from one sample that was sequenced in a study of cytomegalovirus exposure and HLA in healthy donors (dated by TCRdb to the late 2010s). Library construction relied on the immunoSEQ multiplex PCR assay. A mixture of 60 forward primers for TCR Vbeta segments and 13 reverse primers for TCR Jbeta segments was used in the multiplex PCR. TCRdb provides this immuneACCESS table in a form limited to in-frame rearrangements. Some clones are lacking; in checked studies, under half of them reflect an unresolved V gene, and why the rest are absent is not known. The sample contains approximately 150,000 clones, approximately 86% of them found a single time. The ten largest clones take up around 0.51% of the sample. The sequenced sample consisted of PBMCs. The source is a middle-aged woman in good health and CMV-seronegative.

Worth noting for this clone: Compared with germline, one end of the junction differs, possibly owing to a read error. The genes are TRBV7-9 and TRBJ2-7; possible D gene TRBD2, 5 bases. The CDR3 runs to 16 residues. Germline V lookup: CDR1 SEHNR, CDR2 FQNEAQ (reference sequence). CDR3 amino acids: CSSSLEGARISYEQYF. CDR3 coding DNA: TGTTCCAGCAGCTTAGAGGGAGCGCGGATCTCCTACGAGCAGTACTTC.

The chain carries TRBV7-9 and TRBJ2-7; possibly TRBD1 for D (5 bases). Trimming stripped 2 bases from V and 2 bases from J, with 10 bases between. Looked up from germline, CDR1 is SEHNR and CDR2 is FQNEAQ (reference sequence). CDR3 length: 14 amino acids. CDR3 in amino acids: CASSLYQGPYEQYF. CDR3 nucleotide sequence: TGTGCCAGCAGCTTATATCAGGGCCCCTACGAGCAGTACTTC.

This chain connects TRBV6-6 to TRBJ1-2; TRBD1 aligns across 9 bases. Germline V gene sequence: CDR1 MNHNY, CDR2 SVGAGI (reference sequence). J was trimmed by 4 bases and V by 6 bases; bases with no gene match: 6. This CDR3 is 14 amino acids long. The CDR3 loop is CASSRTGESYGYTF. In nucleotides, the CDR3 is TGTGCCAGCAGCCGGACAGGGGAGTCCTATGGCTACACCTTC.

The chain carries TRBV6-5 and TRBJ2-2; D is unresolved. Germline CDR1 and CDR2: MNHEY and SVGAGI. V shed 2 bases and J shed 3 bases, with 7 bases lying between them. CDR3 length: 14 amino acids. In DNA form, the CDR3 reads TGTGCCAGCAGTTACGAGAGCGACACCGGGGAGCTGTTTTTT. Protein product: CASSYESDTGELFF.

This clone was seen once. J is TRBJ2-7 and V is TRBV20-1; D remains ambiguous. The germline V gene encodes CDR1 DFQATT and CDR2 SNEGSKA (reference sequence). The CDR3 runs 10 residues. With 2 bases removed from V and 5 bases from J, the gap between germline ends came to 4 bases. In DNA form, the CDR3 reads TGCAGTGCTAGACAGGACGAGCAGTACTTC. The encoded protein is CSARQDEQYF.

The CDR3: CASSLGAGAGNTIYF. Written as DNA, the CDR3 is TGCGCCAGCAGCTTGGGAGCAGGGGCGGGAAACACCATATATTTT. The V call is TRBV5-1, the J call TRBJ1-3; tentatively, D is TRBD1 (6 bases). CDR3 length: 15 residues. CDR1 and CDR2 (germline): SGHRS, YFSETQ. Trimming removed 0 bases from V and 4 bases from J, with 11 bases in between.

The rearrangement links TRBV5-1 to TRBJ2-7; 13 nucleotides align to TRBD2. V dropped 4 bases and J dropped 3; count of bases not matched to a gene: 4. CDR1 and CDR2 from the germline V gene are SGHRS and YFSETQ. The CDR3 loop spans 15 amino acids. CDR3 coding DNA: TGCGCCAGCAGCGGGACTAGCGGGACTTACTACGAGCAGTACTTC. Its protein is CASSGTSGTYYEQYF.

This clone is a singleton in its sample. The rearrangement uses TRBV9 and TRBJ1-2, with TRBD1 as a possible D gene (6 bases). Deletions cut 0 bases from V and 5 bases from J, with 14 bases between. CDR1 and CDR2 (germline): SGDLS, YYNGEE. The CDR3 has 15 amino acids. The chain's CDR3 is CASSVEDSRAYGYTF. DNA for the CDR3: TGTGCCAGCAGCGTAGAGGACAGTAGGGCGTATGGCTACACCTTC.

V usage is TRBV7-8 and J usage is TRBJ2-3; tentatively, D is TRBD2 (5 bases). The germline V gene has CDR1 SGHVS and CDR2 FQNEAQ. The germline V and J ends were trimmed by 4 bases and 3 bases, with 11 bases remaining between them. The CDR3 covers 14 residues. CDR3 residues: CASSSERETDTQYF. For the CDR3, the DNA is TGTGCCAGCAGCTCCGAACGGGAAACAGATACGCAGTATTTT.

The chain employs TRBV2 and TRBJ1-3, with 10 bases identical to TRBD1. CDR1 is SNHLY and CDR2 is FYNNEI in the germline V gene. There are 18 residues in the CDR3. Trimming cost V 3 bases and J 2 bases; bases outside gene matches: 10. The CDR3 region is CASSDSLFGTGAGNTIYF. DNA for the CDR3: TGTGCCAGCAGTGACTCCCTTTTCGGGACAGGGGCTGGAAACACCATATATTTT.

This clone has only a few counts. The chain joins TRBV25-1 to TRBJ2-7, with D tentatively TRBD1 (6 bases). Germline CDR1 is MGHDK and CDR2 is SYGVNS. This CDR3 region has 14 residues. V was trimmed by 3 bases and J by 3 bases, leaving 12 bases between them. The CDR3 DNA reads TGTGCCAGCAGTGACCCGGGACACTTCTACGAGCAGTACTTC. Translating it yields CASSDPGHFYEQYF.

The V gene is TRBV10-3, the J gene TRBJ2-6; 10 nucleotides match TRBD1. Germline assignment: CDR1 ENHRY and CDR2 SYGVKD. J gave up 0 bases and V 2 bases, and 7 bases lay outside the gene matches. This CDR3 has 19 amino acids. In DNA form, the CDR3 reads TGTGCCATCAGTGAGGACCTAGGGACAGGGGTCTCTGGGGCCAACGTCCTGACTTTC. It translates to CAISEDLGTGVSGANVLTF.

The V and J genes are TRBV30 and TRBJ2-1; D not resolved. The CDR3 sequence is 14 residues long. V lost 0 bases and J 4 bases, leaving 10 bases between the germline ends. CDR1 GTSNPN and CDR2 SVGIG come from the germline V gene (reference sequence). The chain's CDR3 is CAWSVDIGYNEQFF. The CDR3 DNA is TGTGCCTGGAGTGTTGATATCGGGTACAATGAGCAGTTCTTC.

This chain uses TRBV5-1 with TRBJ2-5; 10 bases align to TRBD1. Germline V CDR1 and CDR2: SGHRS, YFSETQ. This CDR3 has 15 residues. V shed 5 bases and J 7 bases; nucleotides not matched to a gene: 11. CDR3 residues: CASRNGTGVFVTQYF. CDR3 bases: TGCGCCAGCAGAAATGGGACAGGGGTCTTTGTGACCCAGTACTTC.

This clone has just one count. The chain recombines TRBV6-5 with TRBJ2-1; 8 bases match TRBD2. CDR3 length: 15 amino acids. V dropped 0 bases and J dropped 6; count of bases not matched to a gene: 4. CDR1 and CDR2 from the germline V gene are MNHEY and SVGAGI. The CDR3 DNA reads as TGTGCCAGCAGTTACTCTCGGGAGGGCCTCAATGAGCAGTTCTTC. It encodes CASSYSREGLNEQFF.

The genes are TRBV5-1 and TRBJ2-3, with D tentatively TRBD1 (5 bases). Germline CDR1 SGHRS, CDR2 YFSETQ. The V end lost 4 bases, the J end lost 2 bases, and 14 bases lay between the germline ends. This CDR3 has 15 residues. The CDR3 DNA is TGCGCCAGCAGCCAATCGACAGCAACCACAGATACGCAGTATTTT. Translating it yields CASSQSTATTDTQYF.

V gene TRBV2 combines with J gene TRBJ2-1, with 10 positions matching TRBD2. After removal of 6 bases from V and 5 bases from J, the junction contained 10 bases not matched to a gene. The CDR3 spans 16 residues. Germline V gene data show CDR1 as SNHLY and CDR2 as FYNNEI. In nucleotides, the CDR3 is TGTGCCAGCAGGGACTGGGGACTAGCGCCAAACAATGAGCAGTTCTTC. Amino acid sequence: CASRDWGLAPNNEQFF.

The chain carries TRBV7-6 and TRBJ1-3; 7 positions agree with TRBD1. This CDR3 has 16 amino acids. V gave up 0 bases and J gave up 2 bases; unmatched junction bases: 4. Germline CDR1 SGHVS, CDR2 FNYEAQ. CDR3 nucleotides: TGTGCCAGCAGCTTAGCGCAGACAGGGCCTGGAAACACCATATATTTT. It encodes CASSLAQTGPGNTIYF.

The chain's CDR3 is CASSPPLSPRGQFF. CDR3 sequence (DNA): TGTGCCAGCAGCCCCCCCCTGAGCCCCCGCGGCCAGTTCTTC. The chain has TRBV5-4 and TRBJ2-1; the D is unclear. CDR3 size: 14 residues. Per the germline V gene, CDR1 is SGHNT and CDR2 is YYREEE (reference sequence). Trimming took off 4 bases at V and 13 bases at J, with 21 bases between the two ends.

The sample holds a few counts of this clone. This chain links TRBV2 with TRBJ2-7; possibly TRBD2 for D (6 bases). V lost 4 bases and J lost 1, with 11 bases in between. The CDR3 runs 14 residues. Germline V gives CDR1 SNHLY, CDR2 FYNNEI. The CDR3 sequence is CASSGRGLSYEQYF. Here the CDR3 DNA reads TGTGCCAGCAGTGGGAGGGGTCTTTCCTACGAGCAGTACTTC.

V is TRBV6-5 and J is TRBJ2-5; 7 nucleotides align to TRBD1. J lost 3 bases, V lost 7 bases, and 8 bases had no gene match. The CDR3 consists of 14 residues. CDR1 is MNHEY and CDR2 is SVGAGI in the germline V gene. DNA of the CDR3: TGTGCCAGCACCCCCGGGACAGAAGAAGAGACCCAGTACTTC. This translates into CASTPGTEEETQYF.

The genes are TRBV30 and TRBJ2-3; tentative D call: TRBD2 (5 bases). Trimming removed 5 bases from V and 5 bases from J, with 14 bases in between. The CDR3 has 13 residues. Per the germline V gene, CDR1 is GTSNPN and CDR2 is SVGIG (reference sequence). The CDR3 DNA follows: TGTGCCTGGTCGTTGAGGGAAATAGATACGCAGTATTTT. It specifies CAWSLREIDTQYF.

The rearrangement links TRBV7-6 to TRBJ1-2; 9 bases align to TRBD1. CDR1 and CDR2 from the germline V gene are SGHVS and FNYEAQ. The trim removed 5 bases at V and 8 bases at J, leaving 6 bases unmatched. The CDR3 spans 13 residues. The CDR3 sequence is CASSRGQGQGYTF. DNA for the CDR3: TGTGCCAGCAGCCGAGGACAGGGGCAAGGCTACACCTTC.

The chain is built from TRBV6-6 and TRBJ2-3, with 10 positions matching TRBD1. This CDR3 is built from 13 residues. Germline V lookup: CDR1 MNHNY, CDR2 SVGAGI (reference sequence). V shed 9 bases and J 5 bases; nucleotides not matched to a gene: 5. The chain's CDR3 is CASRTGGGDTQYF. CDR3 sequence (DNA): TGTGCCAGTAGGACAGGGGGAGGAGATACGCAGTATTTT.